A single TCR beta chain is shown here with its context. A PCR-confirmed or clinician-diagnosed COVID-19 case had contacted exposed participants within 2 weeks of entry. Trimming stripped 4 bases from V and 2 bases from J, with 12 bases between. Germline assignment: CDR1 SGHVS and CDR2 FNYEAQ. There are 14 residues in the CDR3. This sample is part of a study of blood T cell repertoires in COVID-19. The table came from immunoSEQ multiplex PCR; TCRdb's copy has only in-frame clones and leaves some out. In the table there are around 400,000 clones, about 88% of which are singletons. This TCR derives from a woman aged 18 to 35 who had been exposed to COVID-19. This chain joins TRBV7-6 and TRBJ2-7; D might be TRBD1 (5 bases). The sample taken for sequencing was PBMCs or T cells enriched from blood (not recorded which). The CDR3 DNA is TGTGCCAGCAGCTCTACGACAGAAACCTACGAGCAGTACTTC. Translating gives CASSSTTETYEQYF.